A selection of T cell receptor beta chains follows, all from one sample in a study of T cells after somatic rescue of genetic block. Libraries were prepared by immunoSEQ multiplex PCR; TCRdb keeps only in-frame clonotypes and omits some of them. The sample includes some 68,000 clones, approximately 91% seen only once; the top ten take about 3%. Sequences were obtained from peripheral blood mononuclear cells (PBMCs). Receptors were obtained from a man younger than 45. Both conserved end residues are part of each CDR3. D genes are given only for firm matches. Clone sizes are given selectively: once, few, many, or a class where the clone is expanded.

NA	TRBJ1-1	TRBV5-1	NA	TGCGCCAGCAGCTTGGCGGAGGGGAGAGTAGGGACTGAAGCTTTCTTT	CASSLAEGRVGTEAFF
TRBD2	TRBJ2-7	TRBV19	NA	TGTGCCAGTAGTATGGCGGCGGGGGGGAACCCCTACGAGCAGTACTTC	CASSMAAGGNPYEQYF
NA	TRBJ2-7	TRBV5-1	NA	TGCGCCAGCAGCTTGGGTACAGCGAGCTCCTACGAGCAGTACTTC	CASSLGTASSYEQYF
NA	TRBJ1-1	TRBV4-1	NA	TGCGCCAGCAGCCAAGATTGGAGGGTAGAAGCTTTCTTT	CASSQDWRVEAFF
TRBD1	TRBJ2-2	TRBV5-1	NA	TGCGCCAGCAGAACCGGGACAGGGAACACCGGGGAGCTGTTTTTT	CASRTGTGNTGELFF
NA	TRBJ2-7	TRBV4-1	NA	TGCGCCAGCAGCCAAGAGAGGATCCCATCCTACGAGCAGTACTTC	CASSQERIPSYEQYF
NA	TRBJ1-1	TRBV28	NA	TGTGCCAGCAGTTCAGGTGACGTAATGAACACTGAAGCTTTCTTT	CASSSGDVMNTEAFF
TRBD1	TRBJ2-7	TRBV4-1	NA	TGCGCCAGCAGCGCACAGGGGGCCTACGAGCAGTACTTC	CASSAQGAYEQYF
NA	TRBJ1-2	TRBV2	NA	TGTGCCAGCAGTGAAGCCGTGGGCAGACAAGCCTATGGCTACACCTTC	CASSEAVGRQAYGYTF
NA	TRBJ1-2	TRBV16	NA	TGTGCCAGCAGCCAATTCGGAGGGCCGTATGGCTACACCTTC	CASSQFGGPYGYTF
TRBD2	TRBJ2-1	TRBV19	NA	TGTGCCAGTAGTATAGCGGGAGGCCACTACAATGAGCAGTTCTTC	CASSIAGGHYNEQFF
TRBD2	TRBJ2-1	TRBV10-2	NA	TGCGCCAGCACTCCTCTAGGGGCTAGCGGGGTCGACAATGAGCAGTTCTTC	CASTPLGASGVDNEQFF
NA	TRBJ1-5	TRBV6-1	NA	TGTGCCAGCAACCGTATCGGCAATCAGCCCCAGCATTTT	CASNRIGNQPQHF
NA	TRBJ1-4	TRBV25-1	NA	TGTGCCAGCAGTGCCGGGGACGGACCGAATGAAAAACTGTTTTTT	CASSAGDGPNEKLFF
NA	TRBJ1-1	TRBV18	NA	TGTGCCAGCTCACCAGAGAGGAACACTGAAGCTTTCTTT	CASSPERNTEAFF
NA	TRBJ2-7	TRBV5-1	NA	TGCGCCAGCAGCGGGCTGTACGAGCAGTACTTC	CASSGLYEQYF
NA	TRBJ1-2	TRBV10-3	NA	TGTGCCATCAGTGAGGCGGGGAACGGCTACACCTTC	CAISEAGNGYTF
TRBD2	TRBJ2-5	TRBV9	NA	TGTGCCAGCAGCCTGGGGCTAGCGGATCAAGAGACCCAGTACTTC	CASSLGLADQETQYF
NA	TRBJ1-1	TRBV30	few	TGTGCCTGGAGTGCCACCCGACGGGCTGAAGCTTTCTTT	CAWSATRRAEAFF
TRBD1	TRBJ1-5	TRBV4-1	once	TGCGCCAGCAGCCAAGATCTGGGCAGGGGGGATAATCAGCCCCAGCATTTT	CASSQDLGRGDNQPQHF
NA	TRBJ2-7	TRBV5-6	NA	TGTGCCAGCAGCCCGGGCGGCTCCTACGAGCAGTACTTC	CASSPGGSYEQYF
TRBD2	TRBJ2-3	TRBV13	NA	TGTGCCAGCAGCTTATATAGCGGGAGATCCACAGATACGCAGTATTTT	CASSLYSGRSTDTQYF
NA	TRBJ2-7	TRBV7-2	NA	TGTGCCAGCAGCTTAGTTAGTACAGCCTTATACGAGCAGTACTTC	CASSLVSTALYEQYF
NA	TRBJ2-2	TRBV7-2	once	TGTGCCAGCAGCTTAGATCCGTTCGTCGGGAGGGAGCTGTTTTTT	CASSLDPFVGRELFF
NA	TRBJ2-4	TRBV18	once	TGTGCCAGCTCACCCGACACGAGGAAAAACATTCAGTACTTC	CASSPDTRKNIQYF
NA	TRBJ1-1	TRBV6-5	once	TGTGCCAGCAGTTACTCACGGTTGCGGACGGCTTTCTTT	CASSYSRLRTAFF
NA	TRBJ2-7	TRBV10-1	NA	TGCGCCAGCACCGGACTACAGCGGACTTCCTACGAGCAGTACTTC	CASTGLQRTSYEQYF
NA	TRBJ2-2	TRBV5-1	NA	TGCGCCAGCACTATAGGGACGAACACCGGGGAGCTGTTTTTT	CASTIGTNTGELFF
NA	TRBJ1-5	TRBV6-6	NA	TGTGCCAGCAGGGGCAGCAATAGCAATCAGCCCCAGCATTTT	CASRGSNSNQPQHF
NA	TRBJ2-6	TRBV6-4	NA	TGTGCCAGCAGTGAGAGCGAAAGGGCTGGGGCCAACGTCCTGACTTTC	CASSESERAGANVLTF
TRBD2	TRBJ2-7	TRBV27	NA	TGTGCCAGCAGTAAGCCGGGACTAGCAGAGCAGTACTTC	CASSKPGLAEQYF
TRBD2	TRBJ2-3	TRBV5-1	NA	TGCGCCAGCAGCTTGGGTAGCGGGGGCGATACGCAGTATTTT	CASSLGSGGDTQYF
TRBD1	TRBJ2-2	TRBV11-2	NA	TGTGCCAGCAGCTTAACCGCAGGGGGCTTCACCGGGGAGCTGTTTTTT	CASSLTAGGFTGELFF
NA	TRBJ2-3	TRBV28	NA	TGTGCCACTGCGGGTTTGGACAAAGGCACAGATACGCAGTATTTT	CATAGLDKGTDTQYF
NA	TRBJ2-7	TRBV9	once	TGTGCCAGCAGCGTAGGCGCGGGATTGATCTACGAGCAGTACTTC	CASSVGAGLIYEQYF
TRBD1	TRBJ1-5	TRBV7-6	NA	TGTGCCAGCAGCTTAGCAGGCGGACAGGGGGCGAAGAACGCCCCCACCAATCAGCCCCAGCATTTT	CASSLAGGQGAKNAPTNQPQHF
NA	TRBJ1-4	TRBV7-9	NA	TGTGCCAGCAGCCAAGACCCCACTGCCACCGGTGAAAAACTGTTTTTT	CASSQDPTATGEKLFF
NA	TRBJ1-1	TRBV11-2	NA	TGTGCCAGCAGCTACAGGGATTTAATGAACACTGAAGCTTTCTTT	CASSYRDLMNTEAFF
NA	TRBJ2-5	TRBV28	once	TGTGCCAGCAGTCCACATGGGGCCTCTTGGGAGACCCAGTACTTC	CASSPHGASWETQYF
TRBD1	TRBJ2-7	TRBV19	NA	TGTGCCAGTAGCGAGGTCGGGACAGGGACCTACGAGCAGTACTTC	CASSEVGTGTYEQYF
TRBD2	TRBJ2-1	TRBV6-4	NA	TGTGCCAGCAGTGTGACTAGCGAGAGCTCCTACAATGAGCAGTTCTTC	CASSVTSESSYNEQFF
TRBD1	TRBJ2-3	TRBV7-9	NA	TGTGCCAGCACCGGACAGGGCCCAGATACGCAGTATTTT	CASTGQGPDTQYF